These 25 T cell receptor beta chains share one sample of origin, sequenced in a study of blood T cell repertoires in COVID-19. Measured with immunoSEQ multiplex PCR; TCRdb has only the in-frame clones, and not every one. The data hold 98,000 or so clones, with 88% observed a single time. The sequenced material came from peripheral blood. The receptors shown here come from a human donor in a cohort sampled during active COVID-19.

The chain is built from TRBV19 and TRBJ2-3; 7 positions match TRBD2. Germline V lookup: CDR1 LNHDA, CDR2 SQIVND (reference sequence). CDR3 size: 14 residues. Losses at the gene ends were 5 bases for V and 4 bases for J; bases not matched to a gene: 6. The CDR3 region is CASSLRLAADTQYF. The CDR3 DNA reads TGTGCCAGTAGTCTGAGACTAGCAGCAGATACGCAGTATTTT.

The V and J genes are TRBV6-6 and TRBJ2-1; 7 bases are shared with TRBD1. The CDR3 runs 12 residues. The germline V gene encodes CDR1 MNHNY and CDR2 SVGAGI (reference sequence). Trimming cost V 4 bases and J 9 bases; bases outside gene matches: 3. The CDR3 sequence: CASSSTGVEQFF. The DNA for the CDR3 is TGTGCCAGCAGTTCCACAGGGGTTGAGCAGTTCTTC.

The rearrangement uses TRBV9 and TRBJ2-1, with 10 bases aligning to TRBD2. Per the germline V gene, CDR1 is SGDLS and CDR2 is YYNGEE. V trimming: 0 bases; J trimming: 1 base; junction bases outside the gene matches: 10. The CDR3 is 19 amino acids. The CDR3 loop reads CASSVGASGRLGSYNEQFF. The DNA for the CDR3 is TGTGCCAGCAGCGTAGGGGCTAGCGGGAGACTGGGGTCCTACAATGAGCAGTTCTTC.

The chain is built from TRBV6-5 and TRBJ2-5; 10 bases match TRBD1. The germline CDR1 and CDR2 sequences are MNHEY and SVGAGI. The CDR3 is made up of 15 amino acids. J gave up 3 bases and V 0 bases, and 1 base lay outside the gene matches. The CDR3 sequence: CASSYSGQGEETQYF. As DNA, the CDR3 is TGTGCCAGCAGTTACTCAGGACAGGGGGAAGAGACCCAGTACTTC.

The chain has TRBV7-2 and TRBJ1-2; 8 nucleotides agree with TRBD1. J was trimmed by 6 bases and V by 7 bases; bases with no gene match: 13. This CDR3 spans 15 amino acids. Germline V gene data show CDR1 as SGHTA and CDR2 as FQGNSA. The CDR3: CASIRFFDRGDGYTF. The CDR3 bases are TGTGCCAGCATCCGATTCTTTGACAGGGGAGATGGCTACACCTTC.

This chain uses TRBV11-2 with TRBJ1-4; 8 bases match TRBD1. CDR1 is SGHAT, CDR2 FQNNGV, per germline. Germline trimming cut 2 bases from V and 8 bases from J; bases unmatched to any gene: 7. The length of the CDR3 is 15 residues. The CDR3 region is CASSLSPGGREKLFF. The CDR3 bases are TGTGCCAGCAGCTTAAGTCCAGGGGGCAGGGAAAAACTGTTTTTT.

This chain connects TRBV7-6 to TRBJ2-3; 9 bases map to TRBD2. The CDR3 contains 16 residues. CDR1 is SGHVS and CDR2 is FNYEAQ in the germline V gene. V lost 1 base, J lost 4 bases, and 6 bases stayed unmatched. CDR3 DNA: TGTGCCAGCAGCTTAGAGCTAGCGGGATTCGCAGATACGCAGTATTTT. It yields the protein CASSLELAGFADTQYF.

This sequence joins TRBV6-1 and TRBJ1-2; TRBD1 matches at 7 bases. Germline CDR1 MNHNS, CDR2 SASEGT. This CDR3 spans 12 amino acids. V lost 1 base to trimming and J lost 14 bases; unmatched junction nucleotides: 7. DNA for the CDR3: TGTGCCAGCAGTGAAGACTACAGGGGTCGGACCTTC. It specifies CASSEDYRGRTF.

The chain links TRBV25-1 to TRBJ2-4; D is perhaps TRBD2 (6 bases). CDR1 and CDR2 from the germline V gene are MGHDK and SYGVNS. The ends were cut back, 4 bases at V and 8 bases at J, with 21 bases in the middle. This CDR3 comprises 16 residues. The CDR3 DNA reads TGTGCCAGCAGTGGGCCCCTCGGGAGCGATAGGGACATTCAGTACTTC. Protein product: CASSGPLGSDRDIQYF.

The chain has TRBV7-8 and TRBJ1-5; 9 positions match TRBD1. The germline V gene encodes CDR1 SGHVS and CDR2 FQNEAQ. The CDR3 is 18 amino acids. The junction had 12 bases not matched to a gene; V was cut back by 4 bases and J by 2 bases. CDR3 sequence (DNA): TGTGCCAGCAGCTCGGGACAGGGAGAGTGGGAAGGCAATCAGCCCCAGCATTTT. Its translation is CASSSGQGEWEGNQPQHF. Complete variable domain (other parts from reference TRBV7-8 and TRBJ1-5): GAGVSQSPRYKVAKRGQDVALRCDPISGHVSLFWYQQALGQGPEFLTYFQNEAQLDKSGLPSDRFFAERPEGSVSTLKIQRTQQEDSAVYLCASSSGQGEWEGNQPQHFGDGTRLSIL.

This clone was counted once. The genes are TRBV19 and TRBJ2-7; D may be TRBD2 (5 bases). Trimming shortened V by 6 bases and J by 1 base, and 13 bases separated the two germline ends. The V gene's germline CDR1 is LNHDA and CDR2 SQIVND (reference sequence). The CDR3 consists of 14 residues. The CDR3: CASREGTASYEQYF. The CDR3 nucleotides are TGTGCCAGTAGAGAGGGAACCGCGTCCTACGAGCAGTACTTC.

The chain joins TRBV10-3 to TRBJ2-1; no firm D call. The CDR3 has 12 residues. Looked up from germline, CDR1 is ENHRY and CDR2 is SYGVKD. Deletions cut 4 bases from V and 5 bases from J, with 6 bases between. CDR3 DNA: TGTGCCATCAGTGGCATAGACAATGAGCAGTTCTTC. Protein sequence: CAISGIDNEQFF.

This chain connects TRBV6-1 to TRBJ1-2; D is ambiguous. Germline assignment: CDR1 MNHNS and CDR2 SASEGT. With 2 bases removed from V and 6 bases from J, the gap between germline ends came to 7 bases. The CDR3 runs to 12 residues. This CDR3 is CASSEFQNGYTF. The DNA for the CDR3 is TGTGCCAGCAGTGAATTCCAGAATGGCTACACCTTC.

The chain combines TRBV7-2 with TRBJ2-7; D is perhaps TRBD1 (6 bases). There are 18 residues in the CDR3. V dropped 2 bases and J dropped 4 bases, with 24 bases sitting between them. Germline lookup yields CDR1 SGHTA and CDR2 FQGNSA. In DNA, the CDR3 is TGTGCCAGCAGCTTATTCCCCACGTCACAGGGAAGTGGGTACGAGCAGTACTTC. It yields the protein CASSLFPTSQGSGYEQYF.

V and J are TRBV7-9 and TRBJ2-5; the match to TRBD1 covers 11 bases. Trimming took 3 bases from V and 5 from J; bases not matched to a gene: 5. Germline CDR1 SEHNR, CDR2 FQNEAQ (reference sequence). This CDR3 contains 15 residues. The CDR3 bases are TGTGCCAGCAGCTTTTCGGACAGGGGGCAGGAGACCCAGTACTTC. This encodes CASSFSDRGQETQYF.

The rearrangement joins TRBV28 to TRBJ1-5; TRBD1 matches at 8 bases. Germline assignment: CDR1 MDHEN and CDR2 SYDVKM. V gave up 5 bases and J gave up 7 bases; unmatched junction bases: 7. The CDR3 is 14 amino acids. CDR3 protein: CASSRTGGGQPQHF. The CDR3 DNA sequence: TGTGCCAGCAGTCGAACAGGGGGTGGCCAGCCCCAGCATTTT.

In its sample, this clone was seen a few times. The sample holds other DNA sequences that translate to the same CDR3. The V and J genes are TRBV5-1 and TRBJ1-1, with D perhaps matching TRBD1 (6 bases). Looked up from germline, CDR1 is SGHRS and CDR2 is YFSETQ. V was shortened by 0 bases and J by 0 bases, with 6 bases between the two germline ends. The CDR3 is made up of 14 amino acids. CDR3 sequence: CASSLGQVNTEAFF. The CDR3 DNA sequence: TGCGCCAGCAGCTTGGGACAGGTGAACACTGAAGCTTTCTTT.

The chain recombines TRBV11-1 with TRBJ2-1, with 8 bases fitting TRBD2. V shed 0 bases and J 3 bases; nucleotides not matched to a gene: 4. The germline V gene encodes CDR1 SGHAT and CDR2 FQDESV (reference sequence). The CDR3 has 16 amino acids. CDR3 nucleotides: TGTGCCAGCAGCTTAGCGAGAGCGGGAGACTACAATGAGCAGTTCTTC. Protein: CASSLARAGDYNEQFF.

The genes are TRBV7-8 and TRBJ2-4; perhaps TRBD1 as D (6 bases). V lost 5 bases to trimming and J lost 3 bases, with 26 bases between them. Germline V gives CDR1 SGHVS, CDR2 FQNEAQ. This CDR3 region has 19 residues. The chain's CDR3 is CASSPRPGTSPGGKNIQYF. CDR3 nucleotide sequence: TGTGCCAGCAGCCCCCGTCCCGGGACATCTCCGGGCGGCAAAAACATTCAGTACTTC.

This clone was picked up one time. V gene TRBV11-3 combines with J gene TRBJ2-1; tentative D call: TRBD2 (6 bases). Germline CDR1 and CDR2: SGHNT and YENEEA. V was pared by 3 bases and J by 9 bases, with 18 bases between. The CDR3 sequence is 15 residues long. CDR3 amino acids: CASSFPGSSAGEQFF. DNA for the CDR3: TGTGCCAGCAGCTTCCCCGGGTCCTCAGCGGGTGAGCAGTTCTTC.

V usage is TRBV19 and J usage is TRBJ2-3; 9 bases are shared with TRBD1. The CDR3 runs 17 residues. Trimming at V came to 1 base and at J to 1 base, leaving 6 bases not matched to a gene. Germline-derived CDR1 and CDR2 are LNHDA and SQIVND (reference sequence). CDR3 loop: CASSIGTGGLGTDTQYF. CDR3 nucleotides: TGTGCCAGTAGTATAGGAACAGGGGGCTTAGGCACAGATACGCAGTATTTT.

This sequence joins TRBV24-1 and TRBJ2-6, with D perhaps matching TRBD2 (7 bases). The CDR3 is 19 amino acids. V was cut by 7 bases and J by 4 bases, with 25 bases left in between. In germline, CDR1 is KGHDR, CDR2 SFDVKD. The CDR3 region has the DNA TGTGCCACCAGCGGACGGGAGGTGGGGGGGGCAGGAGGGGCCAACGTCCTGACTTTC. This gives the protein CATSGREVGGAGGANVLTF.

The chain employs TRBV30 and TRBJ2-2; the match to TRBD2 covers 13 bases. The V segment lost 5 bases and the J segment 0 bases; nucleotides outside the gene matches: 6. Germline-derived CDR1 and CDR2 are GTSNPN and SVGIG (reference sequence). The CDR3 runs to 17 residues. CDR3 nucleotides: TGTGCCTGGCGTCGGACTAGCGGGGGTCCGAACACCGGGGAGCTGTTTTTT. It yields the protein CAWRRTSGGPNTGELFF.

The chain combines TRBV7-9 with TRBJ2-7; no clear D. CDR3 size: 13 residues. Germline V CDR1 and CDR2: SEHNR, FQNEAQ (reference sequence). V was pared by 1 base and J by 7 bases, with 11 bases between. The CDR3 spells CASSLGHSREQYF. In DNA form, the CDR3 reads TGTGCCAGCAGCTTAGGACACAGCAGGGAGCAGTACTTC. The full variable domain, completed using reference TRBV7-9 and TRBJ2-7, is DTGVSQNPRHKITKRGQNVTFRCDPISEHNRLYWYRQTLGQGPEFLTYFQNEAQLEKSRLLSDRFSAERPKGSFSTLEIQRTEQGDSAMYLCASSLGHSREQYFGPGTRLTVT.

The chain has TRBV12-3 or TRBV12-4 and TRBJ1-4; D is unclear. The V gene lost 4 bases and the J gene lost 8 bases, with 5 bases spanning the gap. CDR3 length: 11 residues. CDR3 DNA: TGTGCCAGCAGTTCCGGGGAAAAACTGTTTTTT. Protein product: CASSSGEKLFF.